This T cell receptor (beta chain) was retrieved from a study of cytomegalovirus exposure and HLA in healthy donors. Findings and caveats of the study: When analyzed later, a missense DCLRE1C variant was found to be linked to TCR beta V- and J-gene trimming. Associated with cytomegalovirus, according to the listing, were 150 to 200 TCR beta chains.

In the case of this clone: The target antigen is unknown.

13 Jbeta primers and 60 Vbeta primers were used for the PCR. Sequencing used immunoSEQ multiplex PCR; TCRdb keeps in-frame clones, though not all of them. The sample carries 110,000 to 150,000 clones, 60% to 80% recorded once. The CDR3 consists of 19 residues. V shed 3 bases, J shed 7 bases, and the junction held 21 bases outside the gene matches. CDR1 and CDR2 from the germline V gene are KGHSH and LQKENI. This sequence originates from a woman aged 25 to 39 in good health and CMV-seronegative. Sequences were obtained from PBMCs. This rearrangement joins TRBV18 to TRBJ1-3; 7 bases match TRBD1. CDR3 residues: CASSPYPGTQNVGQNTIYF. CDR3 DNA sequence: TGTGCCAGCTCACCCTATCCCGGGACTCAAAACGTGGGACAGAACACCATATATTTT.